Each of the 32 T cell receptor beta chains below was sequenced from the same sample in a study of shared clonotypes between healthy human individuals (TCRdb year 2020). Library preparation used the immunoSEQ multiplex PCR assay. Entries here come from immuneACCESS through TCRdb and include only in-frame sequences with V and J called. Some clones fail to appear in such tables; in the studies checked, an unresolved V gene covers under half of the shortfall, and the cause of the remainder is unknown. This sample comprises more than 1,200,000 clones, approximately 98.5% of them detected only once. The ten biggest clones cover roughly 0.36% of the sample. The specimen sequenced was naive CD4+ T cells sorted from blood. The sample's cell subset or site label, decoded: CD45RA+ positively selected. These receptors all come from a young man in good health.

The CDR3 spells CATSRDVQMAYEQYF. CDR3 nucleotide sequence: TGTGCCACCAGCAGAGATGTACAGATGGCCTACGAGCAGTACTTC. The chain recombines TRBV15 with TRBJ2-7; D is ambiguous. The germline V and J ends were trimmed by 0 bases and 2 bases, with 11 bases remaining between them. This CDR3 has 15 residues. Germline V lookup: CDR1 LNHNV, CDR2 YYDKDF (reference sequence).

V and J are TRBV4-1 and TRBJ1-5; D might be TRBD1 (5 bases). Trimming took off 2 bases at V and 5 bases at J, with 13 bases between the two ends. The CDR3 has 15 amino acids. The germline CDR1 and CDR2 sequences are MGHRA and YSYEKL. The CDR3 spells CASSQTVGEYQPQHF. The CDR3, as DNA: TGCGCCAGCAGCCAAACGGTAGGGGAGTATCAGCCCCAGCATTTT.

This rearrangement joins TRBV29-1 to TRBJ2-3; TRBD1 agrees at 7 bases. V lost 4 bases, J lost 2 bases, and 9 bases stayed unmatched. This CDR3 comprises 15 residues. The germline V gene encodes CDR1 SQVTM and CDR2 ANQGSEA. CDR3 sequence: CSVVWQGQITDTQYF. CDR3 nucleotides: TGCAGCGTTGTTTGGCAGGGACAGATCACAGATACGCAGTATTTT.

The chain combines TRBV28 with TRBJ2-1; the D is unclear. CDR3 length equals 15 residues. V was pared by 3 bases and J by 6 bases, with 15 bases between. Germline V gene lookup returns CDR1 MDHEN and CDR2 SYDVKM. Here the CDR3 reads CASSFVPPMGNEQFF. The CDR3 nucleotides read TGTGCCAGCAGTTTTGTCCCCCCGATGGGCAATGAGCAGTTCTTC.

This chain links TRBV7-9 with TRBJ2-1, with 13 bases aligning to TRBD2. Germline assignment: CDR1 SEHNR and CDR2 FQNEAQ (reference sequence). This CDR3 is 17 amino acids long. V was pared by 2 bases and J by 5 bases, with 6 bases of the junction left unmatched. This CDR3 is CASSLTSGRAVDNEQFF. CDR3 DNA sequence: TGTGCCAGCAGCTTAACTAGCGGGAGGGCCGTGGACAATGAGCAGTTCTTC. Supplemented by reference TRBV7-9 and TRBJ2-1, the full variable domain reads DTGVSQNPRHKITKRGQNVTFRCDPISEHNRLYWYRQTLGQGPEFLTYFQNEAQLEKSRLLSDRFSAERPKGSFSTLEIQRTEQGDSAMYLCASSLTSGRAVDNEQFFGPGTRLTVL.

The CDR3 region has the DNA TGTGCCAGCTCACCCGGACTGGGAAGCACTGAAGCTTTCTTT. Amino acid sequence: CASSPGLGSTEAFF. V and J are TRBV18 and TRBJ1-1; D is ambiguous. CDR1 is KGHSH and CDR2 is LQKENI in the germline V gene. V was cut by 3 bases and J by 4 bases, with 12 bases left in between. CDR3 length equals 14 residues.

V usage is TRBV6-4 and J usage is TRBJ2-1, with a possible D match to TRBD2 (6 bases). With 3 bases removed from V and 0 bases from J, the gap between germline ends came to 9 bases. CDR3 length: 15 residues. Germline assignment: CDR1 MRHNA and CDR2 SNTAGT. In DNA, the CDR3 is TGTGCCAGCAGTGAGGGGGGAGGCTCCTACAATGAGCAGTTCTTC. Amino acid sequence: CASSEGGGSYNEQFF.

This clone has a single count. The rearrangement uses TRBV2 and TRBJ1-5; TRBD1 might be the D (6 bases). This CDR3 is built from 14 residues. V lost 3 bases, J lost 3 bases, and 9 bases lay in between. The germline CDR1 and CDR2 sequences are SNHLY and FYNNEI. The CDR3 reads CASSDEGVNQPQHF. CDR3 DNA: TGTGCCAGCAGTGATGAGGGGGTCAATCAGCCCCAGCATTTT.

The rearrangement links TRBV7-9 to TRBJ2-5, with 12 bases identical to TRBD2. This CDR3 comprises 16 residues. J was trimmed by 5 bases and V by 4 bases; bases with no gene match: 8. Germline CDR1 and CDR2: SEHNR and FQNEAQ (reference sequence). The CDR3 is CASSYGTSGPTETQYF. CDR3 coding DNA: TGTGCCAGCAGCTACGGGACTAGCGGGCCCACGGAGACCCAGTACTTC.

The chain is built from TRBV19 and TRBJ2-2, with 11 positions matching TRBD2. V gave up 4 bases and J gave up 3 bases; unmatched junction bases: 4. This CDR3 is 16 amino acids long. Germline-derived CDR1 and CDR2 are LNHDA and SQIVND (reference sequence). Here the CDR3 DNA reads TGTGCCAGTAGTACTACTAGCGGGAGTTACACCGGGGAGCTGTTTTTT. It translates to CASSTTSGSYTGELFF.

This chain links TRBV5-5 with TRBJ2-7; 7 nucleotides align to TRBD1. V lost 4 bases and J lost 6; bases outside the gene matches: 19. CDR1 SGHKS and CDR2 YYEKEE come from the germline V gene (reference sequence). The CDR3 has 17 amino acids. The CDR3 loop reads CASSPMATGSMSGEQYF. The CDR3 nucleotides are TGTGCCAGCAGCCCAATGGCGACAGGGTCTATGTCTGGCGAGCAGTACTTC.

The chain carries TRBV6-1 and TRBJ2-1, with D uncertain. This CDR3 region has 15 residues. The germline V and J ends were trimmed by 4 bases and 4 bases, with 14 bases remaining between them. In germline, CDR1 is MNHNS, CDR2 SASEGT. CDR3 nucleotides: TGTGCCAGCAGTGGAACAGTGGCTCCTTACAATGAGCAGTTCTTC. This gives the protein CASSGTVAPYNEQFF.

With respect to this clone: The same CDR3 is also encoded by other DNA sequences in this sample. The chain combines TRBV6-1 with TRBJ2-3; D ambiguous. V was pared by 3 bases and J by 5 bases, with 6 bases between. The CDR3 spans 12 residues. Germline loops: CDR1 MNHNS, CDR2 SASEGT. The CDR3 spells CASSELGDTQYF. In nucleotides, the CDR3 is TGTGCCAGCAGTGAGCTCGGAGATACGCAGTATTTT.

The chain employs TRBV18 and TRBJ2-7, with 9 nucleotides matching TRBD1. Trimming cost V 0 bases and J 2 bases; bases outside gene matches: 14. The CDR3 is 19 residues long. CDR1 KGHSH and CDR2 LQKENI come from the germline V gene. CDR3 bases: TGTGCCAGCTCACCACCAACACAGGGGGCAAGAAAGTCCCCCTACGAGCAGTACTTC. Its translation: CASSPPTQGARKSPYEQYF.

The rearrangement joins TRBV6-5 to TRBJ1-5; TRBD1 agrees at 7 bases. This CDR3 comprises 14 residues. After removal of 5 bases from V and 7 bases from J, the junction contained 8 bases not matched to a gene. Germline assignment: CDR1 MNHEY and CDR2 SVGAGI. This chain's CDR3 is CASSRKGAGQPQHF. The CDR3 DNA sequence: TGTGCCAGCAGTAGAAAGGGGGCGGGACAGCCCCAGCATTTT.

The rearrangement links TRBV7-9 to TRBJ1-1; D call uncertain. The length of the CDR3 is 13 residues. Germline loops: CDR1 SEHNR, CDR2 FQNEAQ (reference sequence). Trimming removed 2 bases from V and 5 bases from J, with 9 bases in between. In DNA form, the CDR3 reads TGTGCCAGCAGCTTAAATGCACAAACTGAAGCTTTCTTT. As protein: CASSLNAQTEAFF.

In DNA, the CDR3 is TGTGCCAGCAGCTTACAGACTAGCGGACGATCCTACGAGCAGTACTTC. Its translation: CASSLQTSGRSYEQYF. The chain joins TRBV11-2 to TRBJ2-7; TRBD2 aligns across 9 bases. Germline assignment: CDR1 SGHAT and CDR2 FQNNGV. V was clipped by 2 bases and J by 1 base; unmatched bases: 6. There are 16 residues in the CDR3.

V gene TRBV28 combines with J gene TRBJ2-5; D is unresolved. V lost 5 bases to trimming and J lost 5 bases, with 12 bases between them. CDR3 length equals 13 residues. Germline V gene lookup returns CDR1 MDHEN and CDR2 SYDVKM. DNA of the CDR3: TGTGCCAGCAGTCATTATCTAGGGGAGACCCAGTACTTC. It codes for CASSHYLGETQYF.

The CDR3 spells CASSWGQDNEQFF. The CDR3 DNA reads TGTGCCAGCAGCTGGGGACAGGACAATGAGCAGTTCTTC. This sequence joins TRBV5-4 and TRBJ2-1; 8 nucleotides line up with TRBD1. The J segment lost 5 bases and the V segment lost 3 bases, leaving 1 base of the junction unmatched. The CDR3 is made up of 13 amino acids. Germline V gene sequence: CDR1 SGHNT, CDR2 YYREEE (reference sequence).

This chain links TRBV10-1 with TRBJ1-4; TRBD1 is a possible D gene (5 bases). V lost 2 bases to trimming and J lost 3 bases, with 10 bases between them. From germline, CDR1 is WNHNN and CDR2 SYGVQD (reference sequence). This CDR3 contains 15 residues. The CDR3 bases are TGCGCCAGCAGTGAGGGGACGGACCCTAATGAAAAACTGTTTTTT. This codes for CASSEGTDPNEKLFF.

This chain joins TRBV30 and TRBJ2-1; 15 bases are a match to TRBD2. The germline CDR1 and CDR2 sequences are GTSNPN and SVGIG (reference sequence). This CDR3 contains 16 residues. Trimming took 3 bases from V and 3 from J; bases not matched to a gene: 3. The chain's CDR3 is CAWRGTSGRYYNEQFF. In nucleotides, the CDR3 is TGTGCCTGGAGGGGGACTAGCGGGAGGTACTACAATGAGCAGTTCTTC.

V gene TRBV29-1 combines with J gene TRBJ1-3, with no clear D. This CDR3 contains 13 residues. V was shortened by 5 bases and J by 0 bases, with 8 bases between the two germline ends. CDR1 is SQVTM, CDR2 ANQGSEA, per germline. The CDR3 spells CSVLLSSGNTIYF. The DNA for the CDR3 is TGCAGCGTTCTTTTGAGCTCTGGAAACACCATATATTTT.

The gene calls are TRBV27 and TRBJ2-3, with TRBD2 matching over 10 bases. V lost 5 bases and J lost 7; bases outside the gene matches: 18. CDR3 length: 18 residues. Germline V lookup: CDR1 MNHEY, CDR2 SMNVEV (reference sequence). CDR3 protein: CASSPPVIGLAGVNTQYF. The DNA for the CDR3 is TGTGCCAGCAGTCCCCCCGTCATAGGGCTAGCGGGAGTAAATACGCAGTATTTT.

The CDR3 reads CASSPELSREQYF. The CDR3 DNA reads TGCGCCAGCAGCCCGGAATTAAGCCGGGAGCAGTACTTC. The chain recombines TRBV4-1 with TRBJ2-7; D gene uncertain. Germline V gene data show CDR1 as MGHRA and CDR2 as YSYEKL. This CDR3 contains 13 residues. The V end was cut by 4 bases, the J end by 7 bases, with 14 bases between.

This clone was detected once. CDR3 bases: TGTGCCAGTAGTTTGGGGGGCCAAGAGACCCAGTACTTC. It encodes CASSLGGQETQYF. The V call is TRBV19, the J call TRBJ2-5; TRBD2 might be the D (6 bases). Per germline, CDR1 LNHDA and CDR2 SQIVND (reference sequence). The CDR3 runs to 13 residues. V gave up 5 bases and J gave up 1 base, with 8 bases separating them.

The rearrangement links TRBV6-5 to TRBJ1-1; a weak D match, TRBD1 (6 bases). CDR1 MNHEY and CDR2 SVGAGI come from the germline V gene. V shed 6 bases and J shed 6 bases, with 17 bases lying between them. The CDR3 totals 14 residues. The CDR3 sequence: CASRFNEGGPEAFF. CDR3 nucleotide sequence: TGTGCCAGCAGGTTTAACGAGGGGGGGCCTGAAGCTTTCTTT.

This chain connects TRBV28 to TRBJ2-7; D perhaps matches TRBD2 (6 bases). The CDR3 length is 14 residues. Germline CDR1 MDHEN, CDR2 SYDVKM. With 6 bases removed from V and 2 bases from J, the gap between germline ends came to 14 bases. Written as DNA, the CDR3 is TGTGCCAGCAGGAGACTAGTTCCACCCTACGAGCAGTACTTC. This encodes CASRRLVPPYEQYF.

To note about this clone: Within the sample, other DNA sequences also encode this same CDR3. The rearrangement joins TRBV18 to TRBJ2-1; 9 bases are shared with TRBD1. The junction had 4 bases not matched to a gene; V was cut back by 6 bases and J by 1 base. Germline CDR1 is KGHSH and CDR2 is LQKENI. The CDR3 covers 15 residues. The CDR3 DNA is TGTGCCAGCTCGCCTGGGACAGGGTCCTACAATGAGCAGTTCTTC. This codes for CASSPGTGSYNEQFF. Full variable domain (rest looked up from reference TRBV18 and TRBJ2-1): NAGVMQNPRHLVRRRGQEARLRCSPMKGHSHVYWYRQLPEEGLKFMVYLQKENIIDESGMPKERFSAEFPKEGPSILRIQQVVRGDSAAYFCASSPGTGSYNEQFFGPGTRLTVL.

The V gene is TRBV27, the J gene TRBJ2-1; 7 bases agree with TRBD2. The CDR3 length is 15 residues. The V gene end was trimmed by 3 bases and the J gene end by 6 bases; junction bases not matched to a gene: 8. Looked up from germline, CDR1 is MNHEY and CDR2 is SMNVEV (reference sequence). CDR3 coding DNA: TGTGCCAGCAGTTTGGGGGGGAGGGCCTTCAATGAGCAGTTCTTC. Translating gives CASSLGGRAFNEQFF.

The chain employs TRBV7-2 and TRBJ2-2; D remains ambiguous. The CDR3 contains 17 residues. Germline loops: CDR1 SGHTA, CDR2 FQGNSA. V was pared by 5 bases and J by 0 bases, with 16 bases between. The CDR3 region has the DNA TGTGCCAGCAGCGCCGCGGACCGGAGAGCGAACACCGGGGAGCTGTTTTTT. This codes for CASSAADRRANTGELFF.

The chain employs TRBV19 and TRBJ1-2; TRBD1 might be the D (6 bases). The germline V gene has CDR1 LNHDA and CDR2 SQIVND (reference sequence). V was shortened by 5 bases and J by 1 base, with 14 bases between the two germline ends. The length of the CDR3 is 15 residues. The CDR3 protein is CASSLGVRGNYGYTF. The CDR3 DNA follows: TGTGCCAGTAGTCTGGGAGTCAGGGGTAACTATGGCTACACCTTC.

J is TRBJ2-7 and V is TRBV28, with 7 nucleotides matching TRBD1. V gave up 6 bases and J gave up 6 bases; unmatched junction bases: 8. Germline CDR1 is MDHEN and CDR2 is SYDVKM. The CDR3 totals 13 residues. The CDR3 DNA sequence: TGTGCCAGCAGGAGACAGGGATCGTCCGAGCAGTACTTC. Its protein product is CASRRQGSSEQYF.